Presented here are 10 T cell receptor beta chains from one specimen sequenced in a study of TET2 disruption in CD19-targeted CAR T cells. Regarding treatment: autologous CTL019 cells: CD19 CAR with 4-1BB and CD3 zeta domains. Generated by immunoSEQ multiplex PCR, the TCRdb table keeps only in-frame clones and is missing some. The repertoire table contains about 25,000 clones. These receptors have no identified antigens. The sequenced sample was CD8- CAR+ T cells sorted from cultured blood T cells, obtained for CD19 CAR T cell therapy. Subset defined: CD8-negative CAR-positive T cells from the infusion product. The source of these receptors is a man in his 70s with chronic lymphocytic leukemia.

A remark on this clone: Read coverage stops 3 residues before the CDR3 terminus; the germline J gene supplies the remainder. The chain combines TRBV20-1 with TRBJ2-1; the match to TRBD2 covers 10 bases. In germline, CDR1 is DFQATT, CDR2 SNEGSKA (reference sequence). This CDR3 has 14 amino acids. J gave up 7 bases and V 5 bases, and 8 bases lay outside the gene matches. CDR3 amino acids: CSAPEVAGGNEQFF. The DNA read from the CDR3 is TGCAGTGCTCCAGAAGTAGCGGGGGGAAATGAG.

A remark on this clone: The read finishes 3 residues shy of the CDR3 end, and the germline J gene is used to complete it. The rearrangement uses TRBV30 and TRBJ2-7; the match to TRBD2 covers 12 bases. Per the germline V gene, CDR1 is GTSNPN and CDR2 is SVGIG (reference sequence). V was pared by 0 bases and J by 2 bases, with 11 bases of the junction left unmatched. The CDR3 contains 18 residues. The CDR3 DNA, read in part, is TGTGCCTGGAGTGTAAGGACTAGCGGGACCTACAGCCCCTACGAG. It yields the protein CAWSVRTSGTYSPYE. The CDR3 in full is CAWSVRTSGTYSPYEQYF.

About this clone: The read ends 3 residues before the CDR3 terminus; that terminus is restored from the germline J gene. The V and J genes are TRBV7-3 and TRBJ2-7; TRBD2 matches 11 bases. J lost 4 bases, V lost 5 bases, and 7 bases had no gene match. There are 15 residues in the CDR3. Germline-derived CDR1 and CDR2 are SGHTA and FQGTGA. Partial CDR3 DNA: TGTGCCAGCAGCACCACTAGCGGGGGATCGTACGAG. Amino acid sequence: CASSTTSGGSYE. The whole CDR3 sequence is CASSTTSGGSYEQYF.

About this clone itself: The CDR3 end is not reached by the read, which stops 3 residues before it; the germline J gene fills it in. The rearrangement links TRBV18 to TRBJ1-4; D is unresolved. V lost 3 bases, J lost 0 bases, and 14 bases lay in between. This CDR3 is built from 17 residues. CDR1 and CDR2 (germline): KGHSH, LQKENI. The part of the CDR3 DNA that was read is TGTGCCAGCTCACCTACGGCAGGTGATGCAACTAATGAAAAA. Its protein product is CASSPTAGDATNEK. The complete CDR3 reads CASSPTAGDATNEKLFF. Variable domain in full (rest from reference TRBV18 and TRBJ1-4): NAGVMQNPRHLVRRRGQEARLRCSPMKGHSHVYWYRQLPEEGLKFMVYLQKENIIDESGMPKERFSAEFPKEGPSILRIQQVVRGDSAAYFCASSPTAGDATNEKLFFGSGTQLSVL.

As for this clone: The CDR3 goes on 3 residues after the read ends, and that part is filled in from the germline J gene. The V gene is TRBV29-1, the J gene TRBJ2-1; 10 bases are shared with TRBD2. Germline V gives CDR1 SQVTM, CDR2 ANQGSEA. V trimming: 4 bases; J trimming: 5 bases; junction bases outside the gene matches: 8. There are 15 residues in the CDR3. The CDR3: CSVGIIAGGHNEQFF. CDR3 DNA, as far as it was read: TGCAGCGTTGGGATTATAGCGGGGGGCCACAATGAG.

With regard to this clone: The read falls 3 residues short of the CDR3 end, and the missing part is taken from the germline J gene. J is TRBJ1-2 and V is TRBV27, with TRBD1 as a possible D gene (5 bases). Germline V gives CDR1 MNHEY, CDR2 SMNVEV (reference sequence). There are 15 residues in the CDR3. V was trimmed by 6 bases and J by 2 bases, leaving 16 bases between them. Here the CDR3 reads CASRSDGGSNYGYTF. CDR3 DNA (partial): TGTGCCAGCAGGTCCGACGGGGGGTCGAACTATGGC.

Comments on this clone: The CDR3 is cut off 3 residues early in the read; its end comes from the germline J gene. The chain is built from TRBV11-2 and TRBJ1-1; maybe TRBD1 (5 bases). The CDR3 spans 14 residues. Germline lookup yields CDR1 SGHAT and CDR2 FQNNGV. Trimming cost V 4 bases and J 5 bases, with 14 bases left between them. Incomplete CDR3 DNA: TGTGCCAGCAGCTGGGCAGGGAGTGGGACTGAA. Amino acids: CASSWAGSGTE. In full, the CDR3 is CASSWAGSGTEAFF.

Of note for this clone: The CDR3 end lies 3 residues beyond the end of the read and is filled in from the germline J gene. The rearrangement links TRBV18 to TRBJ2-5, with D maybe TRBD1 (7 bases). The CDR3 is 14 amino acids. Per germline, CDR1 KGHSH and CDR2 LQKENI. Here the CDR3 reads CASSLGAGTATQYF. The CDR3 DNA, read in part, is TGTGCCAGCTCACTCGGGGCGGGGACAGCTACC. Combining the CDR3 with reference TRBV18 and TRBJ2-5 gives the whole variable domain NAGVMQNPRHLVRRRGQEARLRCSPMKGHSHVYWYRQLPEEGLKFMVYLQKENIIDESGMPKERFSAEFPKEGPSILRIQQVVRGDSAAYFCASSLGAGTATQYFGPGTRLLVL.

CDR3 bases read: TGTGCCAGCTCCCGGACGGACAGGCCAAACACGAACACCGGGGAG. Amino acid sequence: CASSRTDRPNTNTGE. The entire CDR3 sequence reads CASSRTDRPNTNTGELFF. The chain joins TRBV18 to TRBJ2-2, with 7 bases aligning to TRBD1. The CDR3 end falls 3 residues outside the read, so it is completed with the germline J gene. The CDR3 length is 18 residues. V shed 6 bases, J shed 0 bases, and the junction held 13 bases outside the gene matches. CDR1 KGHSH and CDR2 LQKENI come from the germline V gene.

The CDR3 reads CASSQGADNQPQHF. The DNA read from the CDR3 is TGTGCCAGCAGCCAAGGGGCGGACAATCAGCCC. The chain couples TRBV28 to TRBJ1-5; TRBD1 might be the D (5 bases). The CDR3 end falls 3 residues outside the read, so it is completed with the germline J gene. The CDR3 contains 14 residues. Between the trimmed V and J ends, which lost 6 bases and 3 bases, there was a span of 12 bases. In germline, CDR1 is MDHEN, CDR2 SYDVKM.